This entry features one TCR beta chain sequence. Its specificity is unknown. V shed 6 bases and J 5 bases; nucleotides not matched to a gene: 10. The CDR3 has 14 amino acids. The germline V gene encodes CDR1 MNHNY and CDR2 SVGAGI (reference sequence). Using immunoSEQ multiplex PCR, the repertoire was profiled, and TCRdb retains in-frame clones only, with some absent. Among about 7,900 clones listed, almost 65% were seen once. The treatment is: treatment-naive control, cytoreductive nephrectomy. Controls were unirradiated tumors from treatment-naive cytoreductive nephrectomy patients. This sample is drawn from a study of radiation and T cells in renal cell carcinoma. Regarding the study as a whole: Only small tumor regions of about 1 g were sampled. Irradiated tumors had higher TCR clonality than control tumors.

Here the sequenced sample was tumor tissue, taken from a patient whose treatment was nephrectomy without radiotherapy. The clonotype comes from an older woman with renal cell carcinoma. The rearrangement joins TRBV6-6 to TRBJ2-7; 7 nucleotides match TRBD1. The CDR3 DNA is TGTGCCAGCAGGCCTCCGGGACAGATTGACGAGCAGTACTTC. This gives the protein CASRPPGQIDEQYF.